This TCR beta chain originates from a study of technical replicates of blood from a handful of donors (dated by TCRdb to about 2017). With regard to this clone: The antigen it binds to is not known. Per-base qualities were not stored, and no clone one base away is much larger.

The CDR3 sequence holds 15 residues, the cysteine and phenylalanine included. Here the CDR3 DNA is all that survives: 45 bases in frame from base 1. Clipping removes 6 bases from V and 5 bases from J, with 11 as the unmatched junction base count. The germline V gene encodes CDR1 KGHSH and CDR2 LQKENI. Libraries were prepared through the immunoSEQ multiplex PCR assay. Held by TCRdb, this immuneACCESS table contains in-frame sequences only and omits some clones. Under half of the omission traces to an unresolved V gene where checked; the cause of the rest is unknown. In all, the sample holds about 100,000 clones, and approximately 95% of those were seen once. The ten largest clones add up to roughly 0.22% of the sample.

Sequenced sample: T cells isolated from PBMCs. The origin of this receptor is a human donor in good health. The chain couples TRBV18 to TRBJ2-7, and 9 junctional nucleotides match TRBD1. The DNA reads TGTGCCAGCTCTCAGGGCTTGACAGGGGGTGACGAGCAGTACTTC. Translated, this is CASSQGLTGGDEQYF.